The 16 T cell receptor beta chains given below trace back to one sample, sequenced in a study of early T cells in non-severe SARS-CoV-2 infection. TCRdb reprocessed the 5' RACE reads with MiXCR, giving one entry per CDR3 protein. Seen here are approximately 98,000 distinct CDR3 sequences, around an eighth observed once, and the top ten hold around 2.9%. The material sequenced was whole blood. The receptors come from an adult who was a healthcare worker with PCR-confirmed SARS-CoV-2 infection or an uninfected control (not recorded which).

This clonotype was counted ten times or more. CDR3 residues: CASSQSRGDNEQFF. The CDR3 bases are TGTGCCAGCAGCCAATCTAGGGGGGACAATGAGCAGTTCTTC. The chain carries TRBV16 and TRBJ2-1, with D perhaps matching TRBD1 or TRBD2 (6 bases each). CDR1 is KGHSY, CDR2 FQNENV, per germline. V was shortened by 0 bases and J by 5 bases, with 8 bases between the two germline ends. The CDR3 has 14 amino acids.

V and J are TRBV3-1 and TRBJ1-1; D gene uncertain. V was pared by 5 bases and J by 4 bases, with 11 bases between. Germline assignment: CDR1 LGHDT and CDR2 YNNKEL (reference sequence). The CDR3 runs 13 residues. The CDR3 DNA sequence: TGTGCCAGCAGCTCCCGGGATAGCACTGAAGCTTTCTTT. Its protein is CASSSRDSTEAFF.

This clonotype was seen a handful of times. This sequence joins TRBV28 and TRBJ1-2, with D perhaps TRBD1 (5 bases). CDR3 length: 13 amino acids. CDR1 and CDR2 (germline): MDHEN, SYDVKM. V lost 1 base to trimming and J lost 8 bases, with 11 bases between them. CDR3 DNA: TGTGCCAGCAGTTTATCGAGGGGCCGCGGCTACACCTTC. Encoded protein: CASSLSRGRGYTF.

The rearrangement uses TRBV29-1 and TRBJ1-1, with D unclear. V gave up 4 bases and J gave up 0 bases, with 9 bases separating them. The CDR3 length is 13 residues. Looked up from germline, CDR1 is SQVTM and CDR2 is ANQGSEA. CDR3 sequence (DNA): TGCAGCGTTGGAAGGCTTATGAACACTGAAGCTTTCTTT. The encoded protein is CSVGRLMNTEAFF.

V usage is TRBV6-5 and J usage is TRBJ2-5, with D possibly matching TRBD2 (6 bases). V lost 6 bases and J 5 bases, leaving 16 bases between the germline ends. Germline CDR1 is MNHEY and CDR2 is SVGAGI. This CDR3 contains 14 residues. The CDR3 sequence is CASSPKAGTETQYF. CDR3 DNA: TGTGCCAGCAGCCCTAAGGCGGGGACCGAGACCCAGTACTTC.

This clonotype was recorded many times. V and J are TRBV12-3 or TRBV12-4 and TRBJ2-5, with 10 bases lining up with TRBD2. The CDR3 spans 14 residues. V was clipped by 6 bases and J by 2 bases; unmatched bases: 3. CDR3 coding DNA: TGTGCCAGCAGCCGGACTAGCGGACAAGAGACCCAGTACTTC. Amino acid sequence: CASSRTSGQETQYF.

In this sample, this clonotype turned up many times. The rearrangement joins TRBV30 to TRBJ2-1; D ambiguous. Deletions cut 0 bases from V and 3 bases from J, with 6 bases between. The germline CDR1 and CDR2 sequences are GTSNPN and SVGIG (reference sequence). The CDR3 is made up of 13 amino acids. CDR3 in DNA: TGTGCCTGGAGTGTCAACTACTACAATGAGCAGTTCTTC. This codes for CAWSVNYYNEQFF. Full variable domain (rest looked up from reference TRBV30 and TRBJ2-1): SQTIHQWPATLVQPVGSPLSLECTVEGTSNPNLYWYRQAAGRGLQLLFYSVGIGQISSEVPQNLSASRPQDRQFILSSKKLLLSDSGFYLCAWSVNYYNEQFFGPGTRLTVL.

In this sample, this clonotype turned up many times. The gene calls are TRBV5-1 and TRBJ1-4; a weak D match, TRBD1 (6 bases). Trimming shortened V by 3 bases and J by 8 bases, and 20 bases separated the two germline ends. CDR3 size: 16 residues. Germline V gene sequence: CDR1 SGHRS, CDR2 YFSETQ. The CDR3 coding sequence is TGCGCCAGCAGCTCAGGGGTCTTTCGACGTGGAGAAAAACTGTTTTTT. The encoded protein is CASSSGVFRRGEKLFF.

At least ten counts were recorded for this clonotype. The CDR3 loop is CASSDPRTGEQYF. The CDR3 coding sequence is TGTGCCAGCAGTGACCCGAGGACGGGCGAGCAGTACTTC. V is TRBV6-4 and J is TRBJ2-7; D is unresolved. CDR3 length equals 13 residues. The V gene's germline CDR1 is MRHNA and CDR2 SNTAGT. V was trimmed by 2 bases and J by 6 bases, leaving 11 bases between them.

The chain combines TRBV18 with TRBJ2-7; 9 positions match TRBD2. There are 15 residues in the CDR3. J gave up 1 base and V 6 bases, and 7 bases lay outside the gene matches. Looked up from germline, CDR1 is KGHSH and CDR2 is LQKENI. In DNA, the CDR3 is TGTGCCAGCTCCCGAGCGGGAGGTGGATCCTACGAGCAGTACTTC. Its protein product is CASSRAGGGSYEQYF.

This clonotype was counted only a few times. The V and J genes are TRBV6-4 and TRBJ2-1; 8 bases match TRBD2. With 6 bases clipped from V and 5 bases from J, the junction kept 15 bases outside the gene matches. The V gene's germline CDR1 is MRHNA and CDR2 SNTAGT. This CDR3 comprises 17 residues. CDR3 coding DNA: TGTGCCAGCAGACTACACGCTCAGGGACTAGGCAACAATGAGCAGTTCTTC. This sequence encodes CASRLHAQGLGNNEQFF.

In the case of this clonotype: A much more abundant neighbour one base away suggests this may be a read error. V gene TRBV13 combines with J gene TRBJ1-5; D gene uncertain. Germline CDR1 PRHDT, CDR2 FYEKMQ (reference sequence). Trimming cost V 0 bases and J 2 bases, with 8 bases left between them. The CDR3 spans 15 residues. The CDR3 bases are TGTGCCAGCAGCTTAGGGGTTAATGGCAATCAGCCCCAGCATTTT. The encoded protein is CASSLGVNGNQPQHF.

At least ten counts were recorded for this clonotype. The J gene is TRBJ1-1, the V gene TRBV4-1; D is ambiguous. CDR1 and CDR2 from the germline V gene are MGHRA and YSYEKL. This CDR3 contains 14 residues. V lost 2 bases to trimming and J lost 7 bases, with 14 bases between them. This CDR3 is CASSQPVRSGEAFF. The CDR3 DNA reads as TGCGCCAGCAGCCAACCCGTCCGGTCCGGTGAAGCTTTCTTT.

The table lists this clonotype with a few counts. The V and J genes are TRBV29-1 and TRBJ2-7, with 7 bases identical to TRBD2. With V trimmed by 0 bases and J by 4 bases, 9 bases remained unmatched. The CDR3 extends over 15 amino acids. Germline CDR1 SQVTM, CDR2 ANQGSEA. The CDR3 protein is CSVEDQASGFYEQYF. The CDR3 region has the DNA TGCAGCGTTGAAGATCAGGCTAGCGGTTTTTACGAGCAGTACTTC.

This clonotype was counted a few times. J is TRBJ2-1 and V is TRBV11-3, with D possibly being TRBD1 or TRBD2 (5 bases each). The germline V and J ends were trimmed by 0 bases and 2 bases, with 8 bases remaining between them. Germline V gene data show CDR1 as SGHNT and CDR2 as YENEEA. This CDR3 is built from 15 residues. CDR3 coding DNA: TGTGCCAGCAGCTTAGAGGGGGTCCCCTACAATGAGCAGTTCTTC. This encodes CASSLEGVPYNEQFF.

This clonotype was seen repeatedly, ten times or more. The chain employs TRBV6-6 and TRBJ1-5, with D hard to call. Trimming shortened V by 7 bases and J by 3 bases, and 10 bases separated the two germline ends. Per germline, CDR1 MNHNY and CDR2 SVGAGI (reference sequence). This CDR3 has 13 amino acids. The CDR3 sequence: CASTLRDNQPQHF. The CDR3 DNA reads as TGTGCCAGCACTTTACGGGACAATCAGCCCCAGCATTTT.